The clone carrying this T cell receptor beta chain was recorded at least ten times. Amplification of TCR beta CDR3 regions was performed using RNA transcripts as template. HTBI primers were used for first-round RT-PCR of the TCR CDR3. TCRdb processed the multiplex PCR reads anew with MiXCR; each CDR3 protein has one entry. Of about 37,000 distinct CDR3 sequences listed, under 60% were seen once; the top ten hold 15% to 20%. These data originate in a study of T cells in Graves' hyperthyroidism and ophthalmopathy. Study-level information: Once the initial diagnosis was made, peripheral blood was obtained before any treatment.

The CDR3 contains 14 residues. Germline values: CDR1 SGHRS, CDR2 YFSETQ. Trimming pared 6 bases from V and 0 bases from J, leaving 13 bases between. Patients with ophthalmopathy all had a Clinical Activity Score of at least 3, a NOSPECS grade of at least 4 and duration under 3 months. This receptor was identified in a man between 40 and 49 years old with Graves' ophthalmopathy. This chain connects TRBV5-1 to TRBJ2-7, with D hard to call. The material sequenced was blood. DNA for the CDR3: TGCGCCAGCAAACTTGTCCCGTCCTCCTACGAGCAGTACTTC. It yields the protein CASKLVPSSYEQYF.